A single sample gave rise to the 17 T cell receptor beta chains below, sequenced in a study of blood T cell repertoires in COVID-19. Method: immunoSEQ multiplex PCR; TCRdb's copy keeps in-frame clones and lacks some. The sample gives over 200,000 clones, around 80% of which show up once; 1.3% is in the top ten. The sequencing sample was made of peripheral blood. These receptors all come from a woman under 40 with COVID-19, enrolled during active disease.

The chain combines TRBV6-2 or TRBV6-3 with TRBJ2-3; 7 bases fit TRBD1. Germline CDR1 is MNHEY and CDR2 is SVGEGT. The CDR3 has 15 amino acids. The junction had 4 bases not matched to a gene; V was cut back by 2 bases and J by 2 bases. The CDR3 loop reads CASSYGTAPTDTQYF. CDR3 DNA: TGTGCCAGCAGTTACGGGACAGCCCCCACAGATACGCAGTATTTT.

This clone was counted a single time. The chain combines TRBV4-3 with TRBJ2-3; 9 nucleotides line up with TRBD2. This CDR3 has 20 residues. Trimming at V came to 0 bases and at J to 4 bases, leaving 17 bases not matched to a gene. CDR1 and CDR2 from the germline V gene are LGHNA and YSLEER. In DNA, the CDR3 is TGCGCCAGCAGCCAAGAATGGGGACGGGCAGCGGGGGGCCGTTCAGATACGCAGTATTTT. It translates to CASSQEWGRAAGGRSDTQYF.

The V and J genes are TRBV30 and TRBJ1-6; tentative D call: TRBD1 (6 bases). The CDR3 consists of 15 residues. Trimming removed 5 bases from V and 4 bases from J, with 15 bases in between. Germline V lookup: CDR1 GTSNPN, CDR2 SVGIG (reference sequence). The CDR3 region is CAWCGQLPYNSPLHF. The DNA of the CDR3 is TGTGCCTGGTGCGGACAGCTCCCTTATAATTCACCCCTCCACTTT.

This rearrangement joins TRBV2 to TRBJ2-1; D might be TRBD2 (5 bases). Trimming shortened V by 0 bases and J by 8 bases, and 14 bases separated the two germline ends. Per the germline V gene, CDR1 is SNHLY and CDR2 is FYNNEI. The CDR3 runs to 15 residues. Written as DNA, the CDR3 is TGTGCCAGCAGTGAAGCGCTTACTAGATCTGATGAGCAGTTCTTC. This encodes CASSEALTRSDEQFF. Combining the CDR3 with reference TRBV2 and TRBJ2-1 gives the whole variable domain EPEVTQTPSHQVTQMGQEVILRCVPISNHLYFYWYRQILGQKVEFLVSFYNNEISEKSEIFDDQFSVERPDGSNFTLKIRSTKLEDSAMYFCASSEALTRSDEQFFGPGTRLTVL.

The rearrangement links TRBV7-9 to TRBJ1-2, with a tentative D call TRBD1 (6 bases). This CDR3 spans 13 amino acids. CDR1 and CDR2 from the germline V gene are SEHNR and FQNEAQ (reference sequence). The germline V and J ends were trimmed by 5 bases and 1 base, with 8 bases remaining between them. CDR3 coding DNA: TGTGCCAGCAGCCGGACAGATAACTATGGCTACACCTTC. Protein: CASSRTDNYGYTF. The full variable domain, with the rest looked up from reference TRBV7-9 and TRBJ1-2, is DTGVSQNPRHKITKRGQNVTFRCDPISEHNRLYWYRQTLGQGPEFLTYFQNEAQLEKSRLLSDRFSAERPKGSFSTLEIQRTEQGDSAMYLCASSRTDNYGYTFGSGTRLTVV.

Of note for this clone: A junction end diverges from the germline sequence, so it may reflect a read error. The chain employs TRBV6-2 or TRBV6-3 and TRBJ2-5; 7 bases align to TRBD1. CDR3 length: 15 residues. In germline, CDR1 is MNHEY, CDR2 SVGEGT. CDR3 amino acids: CASSPGTVLREAQYF. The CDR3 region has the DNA TGTGCCAGCAGTCCCGGGACAGTTCTAAGAGAGGCCCAGTACTTC.

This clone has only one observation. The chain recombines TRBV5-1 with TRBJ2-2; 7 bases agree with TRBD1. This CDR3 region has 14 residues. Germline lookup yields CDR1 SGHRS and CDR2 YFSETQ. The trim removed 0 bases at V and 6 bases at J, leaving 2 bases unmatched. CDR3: CASSLGQGSGELFF. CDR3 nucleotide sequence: TGCGCCAGCAGCTTGGGACAGGGATCCGGGGAGCTGTTTTTT.

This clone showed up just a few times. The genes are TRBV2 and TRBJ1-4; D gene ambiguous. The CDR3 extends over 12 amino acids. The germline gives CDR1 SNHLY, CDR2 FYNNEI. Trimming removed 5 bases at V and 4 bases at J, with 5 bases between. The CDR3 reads CASSNYNEKLFF. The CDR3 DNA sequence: TGTGCCAGCAGTAACTATAATGAAAAACTGTTTTTT.

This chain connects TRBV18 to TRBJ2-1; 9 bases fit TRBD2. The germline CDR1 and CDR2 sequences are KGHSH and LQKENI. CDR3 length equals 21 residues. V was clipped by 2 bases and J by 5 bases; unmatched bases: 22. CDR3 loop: CASSPYQGIVAGVVPDNEQFF. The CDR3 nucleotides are TGTGCCAGCTCACCATACCAGGGGATTGTAGCGGGAGTTGTTCCCGACAATGAGCAGTTCTTC.

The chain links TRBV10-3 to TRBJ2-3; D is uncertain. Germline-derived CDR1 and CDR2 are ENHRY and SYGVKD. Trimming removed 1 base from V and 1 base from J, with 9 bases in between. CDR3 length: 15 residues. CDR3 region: CAISEFDSRTDTQYF. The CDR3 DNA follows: TGTGCCATCAGTGAGTTTGATAGCCGCACAGATACGCAGTATTTT.

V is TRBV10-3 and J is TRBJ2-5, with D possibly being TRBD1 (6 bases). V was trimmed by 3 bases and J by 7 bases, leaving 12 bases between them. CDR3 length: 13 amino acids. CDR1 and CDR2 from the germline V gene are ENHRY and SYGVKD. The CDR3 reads CAISDGTPATQYF. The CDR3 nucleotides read TGTGCCATCAGTGACGGGACACCCGCGACCCAGTACTTC.

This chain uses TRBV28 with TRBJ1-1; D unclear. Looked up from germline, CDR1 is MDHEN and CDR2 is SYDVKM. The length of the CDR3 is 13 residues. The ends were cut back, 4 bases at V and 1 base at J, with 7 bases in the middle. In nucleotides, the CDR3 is TGTGCCAGCAGTTATTCCAGGAACACTGAAGCTTTCTTT. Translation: CASSYSRNTEAFF.

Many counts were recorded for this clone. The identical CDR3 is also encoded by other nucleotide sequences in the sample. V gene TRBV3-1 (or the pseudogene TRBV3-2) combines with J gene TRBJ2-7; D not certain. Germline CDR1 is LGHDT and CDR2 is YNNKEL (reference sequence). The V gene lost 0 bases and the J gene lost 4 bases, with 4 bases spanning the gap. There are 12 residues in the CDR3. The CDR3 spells CASSQDRYEQYF. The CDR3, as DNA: TGTGCCAGCAGCCAAGATCGTTACGAGCAGTACTTC.

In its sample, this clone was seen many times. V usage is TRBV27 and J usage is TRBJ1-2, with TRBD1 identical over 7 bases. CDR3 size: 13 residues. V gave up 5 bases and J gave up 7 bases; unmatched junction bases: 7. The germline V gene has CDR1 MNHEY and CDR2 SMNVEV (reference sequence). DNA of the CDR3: TGTGCCAGCAGTGGTTGGGACAGCTCTGGCTACACCTTC. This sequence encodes CASSGWDSSGYTF.

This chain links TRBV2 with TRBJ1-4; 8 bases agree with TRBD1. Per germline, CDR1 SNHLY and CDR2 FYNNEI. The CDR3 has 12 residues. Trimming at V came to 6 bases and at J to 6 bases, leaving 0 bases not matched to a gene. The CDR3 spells CASRQGDEKLFF. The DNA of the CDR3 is TGTGCCAGCAGACAGGGGGATGAAAAACTGTTTTTT.

CDR3 DNA sequence: TGTGCCAGCAGTCGGACACTAGCGGGAGGGGGCCACGAGCAGTACTTC. It translates to CASSRTLAGGGHEQYF. J is TRBJ2-7 and V is TRBV2; 13 bases match TRBD2. Germline trimming cut 5 bases from V and 5 bases from J; bases unmatched to any gene: 9. The CDR3 loop spans 16 amino acids. Germline-derived CDR1 and CDR2 are SNHLY and FYNNEI.

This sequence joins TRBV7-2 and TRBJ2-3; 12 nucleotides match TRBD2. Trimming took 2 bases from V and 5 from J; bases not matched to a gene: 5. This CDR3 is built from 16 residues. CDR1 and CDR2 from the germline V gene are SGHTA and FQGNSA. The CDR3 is CASSLSSGGALDTQYF. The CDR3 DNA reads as TGTGCCAGCAGCTTATCTAGCGGGGGGGCTTTAGATACGCAGTATTTT.